Listed here are 12 T cell receptor beta chains from one sample, sequenced in a study of cytomegalovirus exposure and HLA in healthy donors. 60 Vbeta and 13 Jbeta primers were used in PCR. This table comes from immunoSEQ multiplex PCR, and its TCRdb copy is limited to in-frame clones, with some not included. In the table there are under 200,000 clones, 84% of which are singletons. The specimen sequenced was PBMCs. These receptors were collected from a man younger than 35 in good health and CMV-seronegative.

V and J are TRBV15 and TRBJ2-2; possible D gene TRBD2, 6 bases. The germline V gene encodes CDR1 LNHNV and CDR2 YYDKDF (reference sequence). The CDR3 spans 17 residues. V was shortened by 0 bases and J by 4 bases, with 15 bases between the two germline ends. For the CDR3, the DNA is TGTGCCACCAGCAGAGAATTTCCGGGGGACGGCACCGGGGAGCTGTTTTTT. Translating gives CATSREFPGDGTGELFF.

The chain has TRBV4-1 and TRBJ2-1; 8 nucleotides agree with TRBD2. This CDR3 contains 17 residues. Germline V CDR1 and CDR2: MGHRA, YSYEKL. V lost 2 bases to trimming and J lost 10 bases; unmatched junction nucleotides: 16. CDR3 DNA: TGCGCCAGCAGCCAACCCCCCGGGGGGGTCCGGAGGGGGGAGCAGTTCTTC. Amino acid sequence: CASSQPPGGVRRGEQFF.

J is TRBJ2-7 and V is TRBV4-3; TRBD1 aligns across 8 bases. The CDR3 runs 15 residues. J was trimmed by 5 bases and V by 1 base; bases with no gene match: 7. The germline CDR1 and CDR2 sequences are LGHNA and YSLEER. The CDR3 loop reads CASSQGAGGFNEQYF. The CDR3 DNA is TGCGCCAGCAGCCAAGGTGCAGGGGGCTTCAACGAGCAGTACTTC.

This chain links TRBV10-3 with TRBJ2-5; 9 nucleotides line up with TRBD2. V was pared by 10 bases and J by 2 bases, with 17 bases of the junction left unmatched. The germline V gene encodes CDR1 ENHRY and CDR2 SYGVKD. The CDR3 is 17 residues long. CDR3 nucleotide sequence: TGTGCCACCCGTAGCGGGAAGGGACTAGCATCGCAAGAGACCCAGTACTTC. Translated, it gives CATRSGKGLASQETQYF.

The V call is TRBV28, the J call TRBJ2-1, with D possibly matching TRBD1 (6 bases). The V gene lost 6 bases and the J gene lost 0 bases, with 12 bases spanning the gap. Germline V gene lookup returns CDR1 MDHEN and CDR2 SYDVKM. The CDR3 is 15 amino acids. The CDR3 loop reads CASSWGQGSYNEQFF. DNA of the CDR3: TGTGCCAGCAGCTGGGGGCAGGGCTCCTACAATGAGCAGTTCTTC.

This sequence joins TRBV7-2 and TRBJ2-5; perhaps TRBD2 as D (5 bases). The V end lost 1 base, the J end lost 1 base, and 10 bases lay between the germline ends. CDR3 length: 15 residues. The germline CDR1 and CDR2 sequences are SGHTA and FQGNSA. The chain's CDR3 is CASSLVPGIQETQYF. The CDR3 nucleotides are TGTGCCAGCAGCTTAGTCCCGGGGATCCAAGAGACCCAGTACTTC. Full variable domain (outside the CDR3, taken from reference TRBV7-2 and TRBJ2-5): GAGVSQSPSNKVTEKGKDVELRCDPISGHTALYWYRQSLGQGLEFLIYFQGNSAPDKSGLPSDRFSAERTGGSVSTLTIQRTQQEDSAVYLCASSLVPGIQETQYFGPGTRLLVL.

The chain joins TRBV7-8 to TRBJ2-2; possibly TRBD1 for D (6 bases). Trimming stripped 5 bases from V and 5 bases from J, with 18 bases between. The length of the CDR3 is 16 residues. From germline, CDR1 is SGHVS and CDR2 FQNEAQ. The chain's CDR3 is CASSHTGLLQTGELFF. The CDR3 nucleotides are TGTGCCAGCAGCCACACAGGGCTCCTACAGACCGGGGAGCTGTTTTTT.

The CDR3: CASPESSKNIQYF. CDR3 in DNA: TGCGCCAGCCCCGAGAGTTCCAAAAACATTCAGTACTTC. This chain links TRBV5-1 with TRBJ2-4; D gene uncertain. This CDR3 comprises 13 residues. The germline V and J ends were trimmed by 7 bases and 2 bases, with 10 bases remaining between them. Germline V lookup: CDR1 SGHRS, CDR2 YFSETQ.

The V call is TRBV7-9, the J call TRBJ2-1; 9 positions match TRBD2. The V gene's germline CDR1 is SEHNR and CDR2 FQNEAQ (reference sequence). V lost 1 base and J lost 5; bases outside the gene matches: 3. CDR3 size: 15 residues. CDR3 loop: CASSLGASGNNEQFF. As DNA, the CDR3 is TGTGCCAGCAGCTTAGGTGCTAGCGGGAACAATGAGCAGTTCTTC. The whole variable domain, remainder taken from reference TRBV7-9 and TRBJ2-1, is DTGVSQNPRHKITKRGQNVTFRCDPISEHNRLYWYRQTLGQGPEFLTYFQNEAQLEKSRLLSDRFSAERPKGSFSTLEIQRTEQGDSAMYLCASSLGASGNNEQFFGPGTRLTVL.

V gene TRBV6-6 combines with J gene TRBJ2-7; 9 positions match TRBD1. This CDR3 has 12 residues. The J segment lost 7 bases and the V segment lost 8 bases, leaving 6 bases of the junction unmatched. Germline CDR1 is MNHNY and CDR2 is SVGAGI (reference sequence). This CDR3 reads CASWDRVGEQYF. CDR3 DNA sequence: TGTGCCAGCTGGGACAGGGTAGGAGAGCAGTACTTC.

A few counts support this clone. This sequence joins TRBV5-1 and TRBJ1-3; D might be TRBD1 (6 bases). CDR1 and CDR2 (germline): SGHRS, YFSETQ. Trimming removed 3 bases from V and 1 base from J, with 8 bases in between. The CDR3 runs to 14 residues. The CDR3 region has the DNA TGCGCCAGCAGCTCGCAGGGGTCTGGAAACACCATATATTTT. Translating it yields CASSSQGSGNTIYF.

This chain links TRBV9 with TRBJ2-1; 8 bases align to TRBD2. The CDR3 totals 15 residues. Germline CDR1 is SGDLS and CDR2 is YYNGEE. The ends lost 4 bases at V and 0 bases at J; junction bases unmatched: 3. CDR3 loop: CASSPGGSSYNEQFF. The CDR3 DNA reads TGTGCCAGCAGCCCGGGGGGGAGCTCCTACAATGAGCAGTTCTTC.